One sample yielded the 12 T cell receptor beta chains listed below, sequenced in a study of CXCR3-negative and CXCR3-positive naive CD8 T cells. UMI-labeled 5' RACE yielded the TRB cDNA libraries. TCRdb reprocessed the 5' RACE reads and stores each CDR3 protein as one record, lacking DNA. The listing records about 89,000 distinct CDR3 sequences. Whole-study results and caveats: Compared with CXCR3-negative naive cells, CXCR3-positive naive cells showed more hydrophobic TRB CDR3s.

No antigen is known for these receptors. Material for sequencing was naive CXCR3+ CD8+ T cells from blood. Described subset: CD45RO-CCR7+CD27+CD95- naive CD8+ T cells expressing CXCR3 (TNR3+). These receptors were obtained from a human donor in good health. Some clones in this sample may be carry-over from other donors' samples.

The chain recombines TRBV20-1 with TRBJ2-7; TCRdb returns TRBD2, unconfirmable since there is no DNA. Germline lookup yields CDR1 DFQATT and CDR2 SNEGSKA (reference sequence). The CDR3 covers 15 residues. The CDR3 is CSARGLAGPSYEQYF.

V is TRBV6-5 and J is TRBJ1-5; TCRdb's D call of TRBD1 is untestable without DNA. Germline lookup yields CDR1 MNHEY and CDR2 SVGAGI. The CDR3 extends over 15 amino acids. This CDR3 is CASRPRQNSNQPQHF.

The genes are TRBV6-2 or TRBV6-3 and TRBJ2-7. In germline, CDR1 is MNHEY, CDR2 SVGEGT. The CDR3 is made up of 15 amino acids. The CDR3 sequence: CASSLSGGLSYEQYF.

The V call is TRBV28, the J call TRBJ1-2; no DNA is available, so the TRBD1 call from TCRdb remains unchecked. Germline lookup yields CDR1 MDHEN and CDR2 SYDVKM. This CDR3 contains 14 residues. Here the CDR3 reads CASSSLSPPYGYTF.

The rearrangement links TRBV28 to TRBJ2-3; TCRdb proposes TRBD1, but this gene call is untestable without DNA. CDR1 MDHEN and CDR2 SYDVKM come from the germline V gene. This CDR3 has 13 amino acids. The CDR3 loop reads CASSLGRGQGQYF.

The rearrangement uses TRBV12-3 or TRBV12-4 and TRBJ2-5; TCRdb's D call, TRBD1, is unchecked because there is no DNA. The CDR3 loop spans 14 amino acids. Here the CDR3 reads CASSPMDRDETQYF.

Here the CDR3 reads CASSLREALYNEQFF. The J gene is TRBJ2-1, the V gene TRBV7-8; TCRdb names TRBD2, which stays unverified in the absence of DNA. The CDR3 runs 15 residues. The V gene's germline CDR1 is SGHVS and CDR2 FQNEAQ.

The genes are TRBV7-8 and TRBJ2-1; the D call from TCRdb, TRBD1, cannot be confirmed without DNA. CDR3 length equals 16 residues. Germline assignment: CDR1 SGHVS and CDR2 FQNEAQ. The CDR3 region is CASSLEDRGSVNEQFF.

This sequence joins TRBV1 and TRBJ2-1; the D call from TCRdb, TRBD2, cannot be confirmed without DNA. TRBV1 is a documented pseudogene. The CDR3 is 19 amino acids. CDR3 residues: CTSSQDRLAWGSGTDEQFF.

This chain joins TRBV28 and TRBJ2-7; checking the TCRdb D call of TRBD1 is not possible without DNA. CDR1 is MDHEN, CDR2 SYDVKM, per germline. The CDR3 sequence is 17 residues long. The CDR3 sequence is CASSSYVGTQGSYEQYF.

The chain uses TRBV29-1 and TRBJ1-5; TCRdb calls TRBD1, which cannot be checked without DNA. CDR3 length: 13 residues. The germline CDR1 and CDR2 sequences are SQVTM and ANQGSEA. This CDR3 is CSVSGQGNQPQHF.

The V gene is TRBV7-8, the J gene TRBJ2-3. Germline loops: CDR1 SGHVS, CDR2 FQNEAQ. This CDR3 is built from 16 residues. The CDR3 sequence is CASSLAGGVSTDTQYF.